This entry lists 19 T cell receptor beta chains sequenced from one sample in a study of glioma-infiltrating T cells. The iRepertoire nested amplicon-rescue multiplex PCR amplified TCR alpha and beta CDR3s from RNA. TCRdb ran MiXCR on the multiplex PCR reads and lists one entry per CDR3 protein. The sample contains about 180,000 distinct CDR3 sequences, about 40% of which appear only once. The sequenced material came from glioma tissue, nonneoplastic brain tissue, or PBMCs (not recorded which). Receptor source: a human donor with low-grade glioma or glioblastoma, undergoing nonglioma brain surgery, or in good health (not recorded which).

This clonotype was picked up many times. CDR3 in amino acids: CASSPTGGNQPQHF. The DNA for the CDR3 is TGTGCCAGCAGCCCGACAGGGGGCAATCAGCCCCAGCATTTT. The chain is built from TRBV19 and TRBJ1-5; TRBD1 matches 8 bases. The V and J ends lost 9 bases and 2 bases, in that order; junction bases with no gene match: 6. Germline CDR1 reads LNHDA; CDR2 reads SQIVND (reference sequence). The CDR3 sequence is 14 residues long.

On this clonotype itself: An end of the junction differs from the germline gene, which may be a read error. The chain has TRBV15 and TRBJ2-1; 7 bases line up with TRBD2. CDR1 is LNHNV and CDR2 is YYDKDF in the germline V gene (reference sequence). This CDR3 has 15 amino acids. CDR3 bases: TGTGCCACCAGAAGAGCGGGAATAACCTACAATGAGCAGTTCTTC. This gives the protein CATRRAGITYNEQFF. Looking up the rest from reference TRBV15 and TRBJ2-1 gives the full variable domain: DAMVIQNPRYQVTQFGKPVTLSCSQTLNHNVMYWYQQKSSQAPKLLFHYYDKDFNNEADTPDNFQSRRPNTSFCFLDIRSPGLGDTAMYLCATRRAGITYNEQFFGPGTRLTVL.

In this sample, this clonotype turned up many times. The CDR3 DNA sequence: TGTGCCACCAGCAGAGACCCGGGACAGGAGAACACTGAAGCTTTCTTT. This encodes CATSRDPGQENTEAFF. The chain recombines TRBV15 with TRBJ1-1, with 8 nucleotides matching TRBD1. V was clipped by 0 bases and J by 1 base; unmatched bases: 4. The CDR3 runs to 16 residues. The germline V gene encodes CDR1 LNHNV and CDR2 YYDKDF (reference sequence).

V usage is TRBV28 and J usage is TRBJ2-7; TRBD2 matches 9 bases. The CDR3 loop spans 16 amino acids. V lost 7 bases, J lost 6 bases, and 16 bases stayed unmatched. Germline values: CDR1 MDHEN, CDR2 SYDVKM. The CDR3 here is CASKPSVASGIFEQYF. The CDR3 coding sequence is TGTGCCAGCAAACCGAGTGTGGCTAGCGGGATATTCGAGCAGTACTTC.

Worth noting for this clonotype: The junction departs from germline at one end; a sequencing error may be responsible. V is TRBV20-1 and J is TRBJ2-1; weak D call: TRBD1 (6 bases). This CDR3 has 15 residues. CDR1 is DFQATT, CDR2 SNEGSKA, per germline (reference sequence). The CDR3 spells CSAITGITSYNEQFF. CDR3 sequence (DNA): TGCAGTGCTATAACAGGGATTACGTCCTACAATGAGCAGTTCTTT.

A remark on this clonotype: A single base separates this from a much larger clone, so it may be a read error. V gene TRBV28 combines with J gene TRBJ1-2, with D maybe TRBD1 (6 bases). Between the trimmed V and J ends, which lost 8 bases and 7 bases, there was a span of 17 bases. The germline gives CDR1 MDHEN, CDR2 SYDVKM. The CDR3 totals 13 residues. CDR3 loop: CASLRGGGSGYTF. CDR3 nucleotides: TGTGCCAGCTTGCGGGGGGGGGGCAGTGGCTACACCTTC.

This clonotype showed up many times. V is TRBV27 and J is TRBJ2-5; D is uncertain. V gave up 7 bases and J gave up 1 base, with 4 bases separating them. Germline CDR1 reads MNHEY; CDR2 reads SMNVEV (reference sequence). This CDR3 is 11 amino acids long. CDR3 amino acids: CASKTQETQYF. The CDR3 nucleotides read TGTGCCAGCAAAACCCAAGAGACCCAGTACTTC.

This clonotype occurred many times. V usage is TRBV13 and J usage is TRBJ2-3; D perhaps matches TRBD2 (6 bases). Trimming took off 0 bases at V and 4 bases at J, with 8 bases between the two ends. This CDR3 has 14 residues. The V gene's germline CDR1 is PRHDT and CDR2 FYEKMQ (reference sequence). The CDR3 loop reads CASSLGREADTQYF. The CDR3 region has the DNA TGTGCCAGCAGCTTAGGGCGGGAAGCAGATACGCAGTATTTT.

The chain carries TRBV18 and TRBJ1-2; D gene unclear. The V and J ends lost 3 bases and 7 bases respectively, with 12 bases between them. This CDR3 is built from 13 residues. Germline loops: CDR1 KGHSH, CDR2 LQKENI. This chain's CDR3 is CASSPGSASGYTF. The CDR3 nucleotides are TGTGCCAGCTCACCGGGATCGGCCTCTGGCTACACCTTC.

On this clonotype: A much larger clone differs from this one at a single base, so this may be a read error. This chain connects TRBV6-1 to TRBJ1-2, with D hard to call. The CDR3 covers 14 residues. Germline CDR1 MNHNS, CDR2 SASEGT. V shed 6 bases and J shed 4 bases, with 15 bases lying between them. CDR3 in amino acids: CASSPLAGSYGYTF. The CDR3 nucleotides are TGTGCCAGCAGCCCTTTAGCCGGGAGCTATGGCTACACCTTC.

A note on this clonotype: A read error may explain this, as a much larger clone is one base away. The J gene is TRBJ1-5, the V gene TRBV2, with D unclear. V dropped 1 base and J dropped 0 bases, with 13 bases sitting between them. Germline V gives CDR1 SNHLY, CDR2 FYNNEI. CDR3 length: 17 residues. CDR3 amino acids: CASSEGIGSVSNQPQHF. The CDR3 DNA reads TGTGCCAGCAGTGAAGGGATAGGGTCGGTTAGCAATCAGCCCCAGCATTTT.

Note on this clonotype: Just one base apart from a much larger clone, this may be a read error. The rearrangement links TRBV2 to TRBJ2-7, with D possibly TRBD1 on 6 matching bases. V was trimmed by 9 bases and J by 6 bases, leaving 18 bases between them. Germline-derived CDR1 and CDR2 are SNHLY and FYNNEI. The CDR3 sequence is 13 residues long. The CDR3 sequence is CASDRDTACEQYF. CDR3 nucleotide sequence: TGTGCCAGTGACCGGGACACAGCCTGCGAGCAGTACTTC.

Regarding this clonotype: Just one base apart from a much larger clone, this may be a read error. The genes are TRBV29-1 and TRBJ1-1; D is uncertain. Trimming removed 5 bases at V and 2 bases at J, with 12 bases between. The CDR3 is made up of 13 amino acids. Germline loops: CDR1 SQVTM, CDR2 ANQGSEA. The CDR3 protein is CSVTTWANTEAFF. In DNA form, the CDR3 reads TGCAGCGTTACGACATGGGCAAACACTGAAGCTTTCTTT.

This clonotype was recorded at least ten times. The CDR3 region is CASSFGVSNQPQHF. In DNA form, the CDR3 reads TGTGCCAGCAGTTTCGGGGTTAGCAATCAGCCCCAGCATTTT. The rearrangement links TRBV12-3 or TRBV12-4 to TRBJ1-5; D not certain. This CDR3 has 14 residues. Trimming took off 3 bases at V and 0 bases at J, with 6 bases between the two ends.

This clonotype was counted only a few times. V is TRBV10-3 and J is TRBJ2-1, with D maybe TRBD2 (5 bases). V dropped 10 bases and J dropped 2 bases, with 15 bases sitting between them. Per the germline V gene, CDR1 is ENHRY and CDR2 is SYGVKD. The CDR3 loop spans 14 amino acids. The CDR3 DNA follows: TGTGCCACCGAAACTGGGAGTACCTACAATGAGCAGTTCTTC. Amino acid sequence: CATETGSTYNEQFF.

This clonotype has at least ten counts. The chain has TRBV7-2 and TRBJ2-5; the D is unclear. The length of the CDR3 is 12 residues. Trimming pared 5 bases from V and 5 bases from J, leaving 9 bases between. CDR1 and CDR2 from the germline V gene are SGHTA and FQGNSA. In nucleotides, the CDR3 is TGTGCCAGCAGCCAGACCAGGGAGACCCAGTACTTC. Encoded protein: CASSQTRETQYF.

At least ten counts were recorded for this clonotype. J is TRBJ2-3 and V is TRBV6-1; weak D call: TRBD2 (5 bases). Trimming removed 5 bases from V and 7 bases from J, with 13 bases in between. CDR1 MNHNS and CDR2 SASEGT come from the germline V gene. This CDR3 has 13 residues. The CDR3 DNA reads TGTGCCAGCAGTCAGGACCGGGAAAATACGCAGTATTTT. This translates into CASSQDRENTQYF.

The genes are TRBV10-3 and TRBJ2-1; tentatively, D is TRBD2 (5 bases). The germline V gene has CDR1 ENHRY and CDR2 SYGVKD. V lost 3 bases, J lost 1 base, and 25 bases lay in between. CDR3 length: 20 amino acids. CDR3 loop: CAISEVTSPAVGLSYNEQFF. The CDR3 bases are TGTGCCATCAGTGAAGTTACTAGTCCCGCCGTCGGTTTGTCCTACAATGAGCAGTTCTTC.

This clonotype was recorded many times. J is TRBJ2-3 and V is TRBV20-1; the match to TRBD2 covers 10 bases. Trimming cost V 5 bases and J 0 bases; bases outside gene matches: 2. The CDR3 sequence is 14 residues long. Germline V lookup: CDR1 DFQATT, CDR2 SNEGSKA (reference sequence). The CDR3 here is CSAETSGSTDTQYF. CDR3 nucleotide sequence: TGCAGTGCTGAGACTAGCGGGAGCACAGATACGCAGTATTTT.